The source of this T cell receptor beta chain is a study of shared clonotypes between healthy human individuals. Germline V gives CDR1 MNHEY, CDR2 SVGAGI. The V end was cut by 0 bases, the J end by 0 bases, with 9 bases between. This CDR3 comprises 16 residues. TCRdb keeps only in-frame clones here, not all; method: immunoSEQ multiplex PCR. This sample has about 2.3 million clones, with 90% to 95% found just once. V usage is TRBV6-5 and J usage is TRBJ1-5; D ambiguous. Sequences were obtained from naive CD4+ T cells from PBMCs. Subset described: CD45RA+ positively selected. The TCR comes from a man younger than 35 in good health. Some clones in this sample may be carry-over from other donors' samples. CDR3 region: CASSYSGPHSNQPQHF. CDR3 nucleotide sequence: TGTGCCAGCAGTTACTCAGGGCCACATAGCAATCAGCCCCAGCATTTT.